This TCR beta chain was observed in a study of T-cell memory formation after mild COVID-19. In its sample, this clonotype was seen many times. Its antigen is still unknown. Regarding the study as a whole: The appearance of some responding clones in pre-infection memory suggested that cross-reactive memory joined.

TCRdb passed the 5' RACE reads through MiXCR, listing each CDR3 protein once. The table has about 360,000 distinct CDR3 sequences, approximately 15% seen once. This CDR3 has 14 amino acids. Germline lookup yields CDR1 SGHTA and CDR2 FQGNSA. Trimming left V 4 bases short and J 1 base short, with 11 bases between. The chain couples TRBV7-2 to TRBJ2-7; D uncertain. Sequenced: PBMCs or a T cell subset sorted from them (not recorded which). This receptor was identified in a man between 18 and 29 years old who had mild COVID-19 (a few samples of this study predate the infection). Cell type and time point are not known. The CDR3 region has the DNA TGTGCCAGCAGCTACTGGGCCTTATCCTACGAGCAGTACTTC. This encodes CASSYWALSYEQYF.